This T cell receptor beta chain appears in the sequencing data of a study of T cell repertoires in cytomegalovirus infection. Study as a whole: CMV epitopes used comprised recently identified HLA-C-restricted ones and well-studied HLA-B-restricted ones. The study, taken as a whole, reports: Accumulated public TCR beta family frequency recognized individuals carrying CMV together with the relevant HLA. The study found HLA-C-restricted CMV-specific TCR beta clonotypes dominating the ex vivo response.

TCRdb passed the reads through MiXCR, listing each CDR3 protein once. The repertoire holds around 770,000 distinct CDR3 sequences, with just under 30% as singletons. The germline gives CDR1 MGHRA, CDR2 YSYEKL. This CDR3 contains 16 residues. The V end was cut by 0 bases, the J end by 2 bases, with 11 bases between. This clonotype was seen a single time. As yet, its antigen is unknown. The chain employs TRBV4-1 and TRBJ2-1; D gene ambiguous. The sample consisted of cultured CD8+ T cells from PBMCs, taken from culture after CMV antigen stimulation. The receptor's source is a human donor in good health (CMV status not recorded). Some clones in this sample may be carry-over from other donors' samples. CDR3 DNA sequence: TGCGCCAGCAGCCAAGAAGGCATCGATCCCTACAATGAGCAGTTCTTC. As protein: CASSQEGIDPYNEQFF.